This T cell receptor beta chain was profiled in a study of cytomegalovirus exposure and HLA in healthy donors (dated by TCRdb to about 2017). Context from the whole study: According to an earlier analysis of 587 of the donors, about 179 million T cells yielded some 110 million unique TCR beta sequences and around 280 Gb of sequence data. Class I and class II HLA loci were covered by the typing at four-digit resolution. In an earlier analysis of several hundred of the donors, high-throughput TCR beta sequencing was used to judge whether each TCR beta V gene segment behaved as functional or pseudogenic. All discovery cohort repertoires had been generated using a single sequencing platform. The study aimed to test whether signatures of past pathogen exposure could be identified by cataloging public T cell receptors. Because of strong linkage in the cohort, five DR-DQ haplotypes were treated as single units for association and clustering. Genome-wide SNP genotypes for about 65% of the 666 donors were used in a later genetic analysis, which treated that subset as a discovery cohort. Donor age, sex, ethnicity and CMV serostatus were compiled alongside the repertoire data. Approximately 310 gigabases of sequencing data and tens of millions of unique TCR sequences were included in an early release covering over 600 HLA-typed donors. The study profiled the T cell repertoires of 550 to 700 subjects by immunosequencing and related them to cytomegalovirus serostatus. In addition to the first cohort of around 670 subjects, a separate validation cohort of 120 different subjects was used. Across 398 genotyped donors of the cohort, an average of about 240,000 unique TCR beta nucleotide sequences per donor were sequenced, and approximately 17% of those sequences were non-productive. The genetic ancestry cluster associated with self-reported Caucasian donors included 80% to 90% of the roughly 390 genotyped donors. In the later analysis, no new phenotypic data were used to find candidate immune exposures; instead, reliance was placed on TCR beta sequences and their occurrence across donors. High-throughput TCR immunosequencing, statistical association of individual TCRs with disease status, and machine learning were combined to predict cytomegalovirus infection status. Typing coverage varied by locus: about 620-630 donors for A, B, C, DRB1 and DQB1; some 520 for DQA1; about 600 for DPA1; more than 450 for DPB1. To study patterns of TCR occurrence, a later analysis re-analyzed previously published TCR beta repertoires from under 750 donors and added high-resolution HLA genotyping.

This clone appeared a single time. Its antigen has not been determined. No base quality values were provided; no much bigger clone lies one nucleotide off. Library creation used the immunoSEQ multiplex PCR assay. A mixture of 60 forward primers for TCR Vbeta segments and 13 reverse primers for TCR Jbeta segments was used in the multiplex PCR. The CDR3 region of rearranged TCR beta genes was amplified from genomic DNA with a multiplex PCR assay. Amplified TCR beta libraries were sequenced as 87-base-pair reads on the Illumina HiSeq System. As for how the authors treated the data: In a later analysis, tens of millions of unique TCR beta chains were counted across the roughly 670 repertoires, and around 10 million of these chains were shared by at least two donors. Raw reads were error-corrected and collapsed into unique sequences by a nearest-neighbor algorithm in which closely related sequences were merged to remove PCR and sequencing errors. V, D and J gene segments were assigned by aligning CDR3 sequences to IMGT reference sequences. For a sequence to be retained, a match of at least six nucleotides was required to both a V gene segment and a J gene segment. A rearrangement was called productive if the CDR3 had no stop codons and remained in frame with V and J, and every other rearrangement was called non-productive. CDR3 was defined according to IMGT convention as the region running from the second conserved V-encoded cysteine to the conserved J-encoded phenylalanine. Sequences without an unambiguous match to a single V gene segment were excluded from the earlier analysis of a few hundred of the donors. An earlier analysis of under 750 of the donors called V segments functional above 56.7% productive rearrangements and segregating when the between-donor standard deviation exceeded 5%. To diagnose cytomegalovirus status from the catalog of TCR beta chain sequences, a statistical classification framework was built. A later analysis assigned V and J genes by comparing TCR nucleotide sequences with IMGT/GENE-DB human TR gene sequences. Using the TCRdist pipeline, a later analysis assigned CDR3 sequences along with most-parsimonious VDJ recombination scenarios. In a later analysis, each TCR beta chain was defined by its CDR3 amino acid sequence together with its V-gene family, and reads lacking a unique V-gene family were excluded. To address suspected cross-contamination and a sequencing artifact, a later analysis removed a few hundred highly shared, low-generation-probability nucleotide sequences. In a later analysis, a clonal expansion index was calculated for each public chain from normalized within-repertoire ranks of inferred template counts. In a later analysis, generation probabilities were computed with a VDJ recombination model fitted to out-of-frame rearrangements, and the resulting probabilities were checked against IGoR. Hypergeometric tests were used in a later analysis to score TCR-TCR, TCR-HLA and TCR-CMV co-occurrence, with a repertoire-size bias correction applied to the TCR pairs. To estimate false discovery rates, a later analysis permuted the HLA or CMV assignments 20 times. In a later analysis, co-occurring TCRs were grouped with DBSCAN, and TCRdist sequence similarity was added when clustering was performed within HLA-allele-positive subsets. For co-occurrence clustering, repertoires with fewer than 30,000 or more than 120,000 public chains were excluded, along with roughly 5 repertoires with anomalous nucleotide sharing. TCRdb re-hosts the immuneACCESS table, in-frame sequences only. Its copies lack some clones; in the studies checked, an unresolved V gene accounts for under half of them, and the cause for the rest is not known. The DNA was the basis for D and trimming; V, J and clone size are from that table. The sample table shows 100,000 or so clones, and approximately 79% are seen once. More than 3% of the sample is taken by the ten largest.

The germline V gene provides CDR1 SGHRS and CDR2 YFSETQ. V was cut back by 2 bases and J by 6 bases, leaving a gap of 15 bases between them. The CDR3 runs 14 amino acids, cysteine and phenylalanine included. Only the CDR3 DNA stays, 42 bases, in frame from base 1. The cohort comprised around 690 healthy bone marrow donors. Cohort members were all nominally healthy when sampled, although unrecorded immune exposures were likely present. The donor tested CMV seronegative, placing the donor among the roughly 400 seronegative members of the cohort. A peripheral blood sample was collected from each donor, and TCR beta sequencing was performed on peripheral blood mononuclear cells. Genomic DNA was extracted from the blood cell samples with the Qiagen DNeasy Blood Extraction Kit. Broad study findings and their caveats: A total of 150 or so TCR beta chains were listed by the study as associated with cytomegalovirus. Three of the identified cytomegalovirus-associated TCR beta chains were confirmed in vitro to be specific for cytomegalovirus antigens. Correlated functional status among segregating V segments might reflect linkage disequilibrium, but an unknown experimental factor could not be ruled out. The authors suggested that the approach could potentially be extended to other disease states and immunological phenotypes. In a later analysis, TCR association rates were found to vary across HLA loci, with the most associated TCRs seen for DRB1 alleles and the fewest for HLA-C alleles. Presence/absence analyses assumed roughly uniform sequencing depth across donors, an assumption that may not hold. Most CMV-associated TCR beta chains appeared to be HLA-restricted in a later analysis, and the HLA associations seemed to be driven largely by CMV exposure. When HLA alleles, especially DR and DQ, strongly co-occurred, TCR associations were difficult to assign to individual alleles. Because counts were too low, about 18 rarely observed V segments, including chromosome 9 orphons, were excluded from the earlier analysis of around 590 of the donors. At a false discovery rate of 0.05, a later analysis linked under 20,000 TCR beta sequences to specific HLA alleles. Because HLA typing was unavailable for some donors at each locus, only the typed subset was used in association tests. A further reported finding was that TCR beta sequences accurately predicted the HLA-A and HLA-B alleles for most subjects in the first cohort. An earlier analysis of approximately 540 of the donors showed that most TCR beta V segments appeared in productive rearrangements either about 90% or about 30% of the time, which broadly matched IMGT annotations. According to a later analysis, parvovirus B19, influenza, CMV and Epstein-Barr virus appeared linked to several top co-occurrence clusters. In this cohort, only TCR beta chains were sequenced, and detectable features were limited by the absence of alpha or paired-chain data. In a later analysis, HLA-associated TCR beta chains were found to be more clonally expanded and to have lower generation probabilities than equally common non-associated chains. In a later genetic analysis, a missense DCLRE1C variant was associated with V-gene and J-gene trimming of TCR beta chains, and the association was replicated in an independent cohort. The classifier was reported to diagnose cytomegalovirus status with high specificity and sensitivity in both the original cohort and the validation cohort. A cluster of highly shared sequence variants was judged likely to represent a technical artifact of the sequencing pipeline. Most TCR sequences were observed very rarely across donors, whereas some public TCRs were present in many individuals. CMV serostatus was the only immune exposure information available for the cohort. Some IMGT-functional V segments, including TRBV6-2 and TRBV6-3, could not be distinguished by the 87-base-pair reads and were therefore excluded. In a later genetic analysis, fewer N-insertions in productive TCRs were reported among donors in an Asian-associated ancestry cluster than the roughly 640-donor mean.

This chain joins TRBV5-1 to TRBJ2-7; TRBD2 might be the D gene, on 6 matching bases. Sequencing was performed on PBMCs. The clonotype comes from a woman aged 40 to 49 in good health and CMV-seronegative. The CDR3 reads CASSLGAGTSEQYF. The nucleotide sequence reads as follows: TGCGCCAGCAGCTTAGGGGCGGGAACTAGCGAGCAGTACTTC.